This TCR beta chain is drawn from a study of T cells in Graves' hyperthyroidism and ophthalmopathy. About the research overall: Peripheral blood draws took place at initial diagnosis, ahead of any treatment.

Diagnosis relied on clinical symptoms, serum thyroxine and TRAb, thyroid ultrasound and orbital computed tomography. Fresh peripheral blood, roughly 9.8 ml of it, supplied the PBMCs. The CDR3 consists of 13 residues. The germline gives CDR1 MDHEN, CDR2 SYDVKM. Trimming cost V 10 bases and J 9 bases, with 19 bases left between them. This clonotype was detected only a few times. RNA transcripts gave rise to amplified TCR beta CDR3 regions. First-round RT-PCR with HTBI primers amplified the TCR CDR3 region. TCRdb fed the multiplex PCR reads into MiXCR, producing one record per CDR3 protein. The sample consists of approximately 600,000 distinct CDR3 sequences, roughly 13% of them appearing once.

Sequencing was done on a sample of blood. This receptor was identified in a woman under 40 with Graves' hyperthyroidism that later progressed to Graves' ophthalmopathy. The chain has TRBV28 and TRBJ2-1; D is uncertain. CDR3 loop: CATGPGLRGEQFF. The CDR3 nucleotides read TGTGCCACCGGCCCAGGCCTAAGAGGTGAGCAGTTCTTC.